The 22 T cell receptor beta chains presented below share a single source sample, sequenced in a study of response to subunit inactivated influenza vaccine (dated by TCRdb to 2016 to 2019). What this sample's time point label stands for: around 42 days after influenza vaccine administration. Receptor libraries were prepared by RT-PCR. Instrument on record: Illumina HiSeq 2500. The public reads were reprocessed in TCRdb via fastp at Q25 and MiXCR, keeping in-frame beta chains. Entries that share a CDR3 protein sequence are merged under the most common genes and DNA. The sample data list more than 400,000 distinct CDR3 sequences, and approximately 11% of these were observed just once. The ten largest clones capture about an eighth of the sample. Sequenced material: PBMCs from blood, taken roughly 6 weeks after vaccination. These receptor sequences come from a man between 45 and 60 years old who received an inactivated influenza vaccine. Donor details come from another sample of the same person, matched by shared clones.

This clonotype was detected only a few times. CDR3 loop: CASTLAGGLYEQFF. The DNA for the CDR3 is TGTGCCAGCACCTTAGCGGGGGGGCTATATGAGCAGTTCTTC. This chain links TRBV12-3 or TRBV12-4 with TRBJ2-1; 11 nucleotides align to TRBD2. V shed 7 bases and J 8 bases; nucleotides not matched to a gene: 7. The length of the CDR3 is 14 residues.

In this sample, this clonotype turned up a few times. Written as DNA, the CDR3 is TGCAGTGCTAGAGTTCTGGCTAGCGGGGGGCCGGAGACCCAGTACTTC. Translation: CSARVLASGGPETQYF. This sequence joins TRBV20-1 and TRBJ2-5, with 11 bases identical to TRBD2. The CDR3 contains 16 residues. CDR1 is DFQATT, CDR2 SNEGSKA, per germline (reference sequence). Trimming took 1 base from V and 5 from J; bases not matched to a gene: 9.

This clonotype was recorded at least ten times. CDR3 loop: CASSTTGFQGANVLTF. DNA of the CDR3: TGTGCCAGCAGCACGACAGGGTTCCAGGGGGCCAACGTCCTGACTTTC. The chain links TRBV12-3 or TRBV12-4 to TRBJ2-6; 7 nucleotides align to TRBD1. J gave up 4 bases and V 6 bases, and 9 bases lay outside the gene matches. The CDR3 is 16 residues long.

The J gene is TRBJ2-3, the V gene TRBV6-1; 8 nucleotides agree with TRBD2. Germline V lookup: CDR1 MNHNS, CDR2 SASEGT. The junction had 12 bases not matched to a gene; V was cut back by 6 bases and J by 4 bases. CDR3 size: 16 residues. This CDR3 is CASSSPAGDGSDTQYF. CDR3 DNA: TGTGCCAGCAGCTCCCCAGCGGGAGATGGGTCAGATACGCAGTATTTT.

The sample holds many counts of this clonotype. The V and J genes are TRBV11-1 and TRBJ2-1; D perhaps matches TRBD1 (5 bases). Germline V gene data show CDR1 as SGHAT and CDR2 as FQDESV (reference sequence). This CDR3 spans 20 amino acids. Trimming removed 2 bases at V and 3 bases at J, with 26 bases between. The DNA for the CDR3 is TGTGCCAGCAGCTTAATTCAGGGTACACCTATGGTCTTGCGCTACAATGAGCAGTTCTTC. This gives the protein CASSLIQGTPMVLRYNEQFF.

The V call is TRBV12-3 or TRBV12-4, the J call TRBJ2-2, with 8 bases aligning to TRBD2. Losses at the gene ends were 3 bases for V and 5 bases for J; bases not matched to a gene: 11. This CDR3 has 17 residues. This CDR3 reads CASSFWGAGGRTGELFF. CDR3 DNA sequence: TGTGCCAGCAGTTTTTGGGGTGCGGGGGGCCGGACCGGGGAGCTGTTTTTT.

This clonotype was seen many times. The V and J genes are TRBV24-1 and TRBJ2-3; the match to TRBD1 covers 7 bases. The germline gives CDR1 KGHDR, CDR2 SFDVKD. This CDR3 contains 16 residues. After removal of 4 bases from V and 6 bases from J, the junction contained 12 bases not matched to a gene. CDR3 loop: CATSEPTGNTRDTQYF. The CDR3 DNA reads TGTGCCACCAGTGAACCGACAGGGAACACAAGGGATACGCAGTATTTT.

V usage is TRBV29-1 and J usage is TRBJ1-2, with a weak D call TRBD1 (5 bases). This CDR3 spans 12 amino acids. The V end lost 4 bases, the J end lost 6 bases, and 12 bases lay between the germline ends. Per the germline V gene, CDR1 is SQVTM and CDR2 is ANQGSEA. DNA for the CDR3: TGCAGCGTTGGTAGGGGAGTAGATGGCTACACCTTC. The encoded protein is CSVGRGVDGYTF.

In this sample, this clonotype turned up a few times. The CDR3 protein is CASALADTSTDTQYF. CDR3 in DNA: TGCGCCAGCGCCCTAGCGGATACTAGCACAGATACGCAGTATTTT. The V and J genes are TRBV5-1 and TRBJ2-3, with 7 bases identical to TRBD2. The germline CDR1 and CDR2 sequences are SGHRS and YFSETQ. The CDR3 has 15 residues. J was trimmed by 0 bases and V by 7 bases; bases with no gene match: 8. Complete variable domain (other parts from reference TRBV5-1 and TRBJ2-3): KAGVTQTPRYLIKTRGQQVTLSCSPISGHRSVSWYQQTPGQGLQFLFEYFSETQRNKGNFPGRFSGRQFSNSRSEMNVSTLELGDSALYLCASALADTSTDTQYFGPGTRLTVL.

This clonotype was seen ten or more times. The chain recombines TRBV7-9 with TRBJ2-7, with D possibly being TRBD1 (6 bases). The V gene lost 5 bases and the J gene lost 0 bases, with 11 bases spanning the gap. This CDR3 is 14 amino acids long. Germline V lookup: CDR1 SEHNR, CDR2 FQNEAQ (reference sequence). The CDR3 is CASSDRFTSYEQYF. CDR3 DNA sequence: TGTGCCAGCAGCGACAGGTTCACCTCCTACGAGCAGTACTTC.

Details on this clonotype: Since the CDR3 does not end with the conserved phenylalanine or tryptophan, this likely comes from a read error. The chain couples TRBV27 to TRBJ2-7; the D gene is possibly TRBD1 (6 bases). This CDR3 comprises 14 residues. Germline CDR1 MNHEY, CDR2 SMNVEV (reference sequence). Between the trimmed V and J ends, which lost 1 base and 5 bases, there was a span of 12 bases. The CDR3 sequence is CASSLLGRDNEQYY. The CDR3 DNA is TGTGCCAGCAGTTTATTAGGCAGGGACAACGAGCAGTACTAC.

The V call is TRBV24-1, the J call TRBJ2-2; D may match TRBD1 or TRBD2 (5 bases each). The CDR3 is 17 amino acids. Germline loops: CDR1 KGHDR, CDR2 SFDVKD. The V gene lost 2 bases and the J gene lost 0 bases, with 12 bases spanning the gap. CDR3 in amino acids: CATSDWMGRSNTGELFF. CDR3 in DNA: TGTGCCACCAGTGATTGGATGGGACGGTCGAACACCGGGGAGCTGTTTTTT.

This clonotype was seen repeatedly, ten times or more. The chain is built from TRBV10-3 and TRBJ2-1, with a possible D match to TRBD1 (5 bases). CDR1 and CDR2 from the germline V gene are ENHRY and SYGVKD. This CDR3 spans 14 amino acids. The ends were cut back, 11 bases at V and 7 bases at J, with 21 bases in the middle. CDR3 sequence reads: CAVGNTNRGNEQFF. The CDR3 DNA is TGTGCCGTCGGAAACACTAATAGGGGTAATGAGCAGTTCTTC.

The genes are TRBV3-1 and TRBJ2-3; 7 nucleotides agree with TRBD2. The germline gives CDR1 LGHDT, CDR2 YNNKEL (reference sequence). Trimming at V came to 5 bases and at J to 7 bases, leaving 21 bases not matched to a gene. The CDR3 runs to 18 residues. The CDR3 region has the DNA TGTGCCAGCAGCACCTTCTCTCGGGCGGGAGCTACCCGGCATACGCAGTATTTT. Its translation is CASSTFSRAGATRHTQYF.

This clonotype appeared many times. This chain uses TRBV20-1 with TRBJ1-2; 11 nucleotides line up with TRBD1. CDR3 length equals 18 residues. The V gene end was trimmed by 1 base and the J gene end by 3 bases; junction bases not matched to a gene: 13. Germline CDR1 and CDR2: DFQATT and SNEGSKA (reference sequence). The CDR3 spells CSARVLQVWTGGDYGYTF. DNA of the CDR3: TGCAGTGCTAGAGTTTTGCAGGTTTGGACAGGGGGCGACTATGGCTACACCTTC.

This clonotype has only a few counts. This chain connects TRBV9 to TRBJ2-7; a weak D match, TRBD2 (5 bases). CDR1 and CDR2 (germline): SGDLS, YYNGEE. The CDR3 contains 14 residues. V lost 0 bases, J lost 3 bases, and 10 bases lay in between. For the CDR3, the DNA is TGTGCCAGCAGCGTAGGGGAGCGGCACTACGAGCAGTACTTC. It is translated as CASSVGERHYEQYF.

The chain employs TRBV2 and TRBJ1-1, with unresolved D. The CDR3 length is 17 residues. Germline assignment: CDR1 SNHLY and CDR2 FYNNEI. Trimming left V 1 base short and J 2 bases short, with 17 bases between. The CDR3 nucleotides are TGTGCCAGCAGTGAAGGTGTCAGCTACTCCATTAACACTGAAGCTTTCTTT. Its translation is CASSEGVSYSINTEAFF.

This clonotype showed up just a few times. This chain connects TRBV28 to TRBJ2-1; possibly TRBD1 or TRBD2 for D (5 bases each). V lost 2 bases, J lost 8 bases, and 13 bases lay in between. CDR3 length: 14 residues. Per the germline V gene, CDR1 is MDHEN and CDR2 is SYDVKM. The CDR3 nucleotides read TGTGCCAGCAGTTTAAGGGTGGGGCGGGATGAGCAGTTCTTC. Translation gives CASSLRVGRDEQFF.

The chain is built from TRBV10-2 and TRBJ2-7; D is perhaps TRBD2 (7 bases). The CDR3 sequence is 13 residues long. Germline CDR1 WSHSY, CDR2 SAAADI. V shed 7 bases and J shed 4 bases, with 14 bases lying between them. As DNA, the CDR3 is TGCGCCAGCAAGTTGAGGGGGGGGTACGAGCAGTACTTC. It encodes CASKLRGGYEQYF.

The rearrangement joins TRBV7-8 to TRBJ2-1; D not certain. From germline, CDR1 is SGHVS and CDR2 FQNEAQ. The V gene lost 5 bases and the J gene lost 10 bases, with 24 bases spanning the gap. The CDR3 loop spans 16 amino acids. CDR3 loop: CASSPRAAGNLKEQFF. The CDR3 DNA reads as TGTGCCAGCAGCCCCCGGGCGGCTGGGAATTTAAAAGAGCAGTTCTTC.

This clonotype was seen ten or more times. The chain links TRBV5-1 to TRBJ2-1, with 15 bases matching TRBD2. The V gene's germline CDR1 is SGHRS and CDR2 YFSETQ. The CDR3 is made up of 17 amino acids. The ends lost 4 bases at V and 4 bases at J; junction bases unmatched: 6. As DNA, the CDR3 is TGCGCCAGCAGCCTGGGACTAGCGGGGGGCCTATACAATGAGCAGTTCTTC. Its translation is CASSLGLAGGLYNEQFF.

The CDR3 DNA reads TGTGCCAGCTCCCCTACAACATCAGCAGATACGCAGTATTTT. As protein: CASSPTTSADTQYF. This rearrangement joins TRBV18 to TRBJ2-3, with D unclear. The CDR3 spans 14 residues. Germline V gene sequence: CDR1 KGHSH, CDR2 LQKENI. Trimming stripped 6 bases from V and 4 bases from J, with 14 bases between.